The rows below give T cell receptor beta chains drawn from one sample of a study of blood T cell repertoires in COVID-19. Data came from immunoSEQ multiplex PCR; TCRdb stores just in-frame clones and leaves some out. The sample holds around 270,000 clones; 80% to 95% are singletons and the top ten take under 3%. The sequencing input was peripheral blood. Receptors originate from a young adult with COVID-19, enrolled during active disease. The CDR3 runs from the conserved cysteine through the conserved F or W. The D gene is left open where the match is weak.

v_gene,j_gene,d_gene,CDR3aa,CDR3nt
TRBV3-1/TRBV3-2,TRBJ2-5,TRBD1,CASSATGVETQYF,TGTGCCAGCAGTGCGACAGGGGTGGAGACCCAGTACTTC
TRBV7-8,TRBJ2-1,-,CASSLAGSLNEQFF,TGTGCCAGCAGCTTAGCGGGCAGCCTCAATGAGCAGTTCTTC
TRBV5-1,TRBJ1-1,-,CASSLGGSLNTEAFF,TGCGCCAGCAGCTTGGGGGGCAGCCTGAACACTGAAGCTTTCTTT
TRBV4-3,TRBJ2-2,-,CASSQDPNVPGELFF,TGCGCCAGCAGCCAAGATCCTAACGTCCCCGGGGAGCTGTTTTTT
TRBV5-1,TRBJ2-5,-,CASSLELAEETQYF,TGCGCCAGCAGCTTGGAACTAGCAGAAGAGACCCAGTACTTC
TRBV27,TRBJ2-7,-,CASRMGGSYEQYF,TGTGCCAGCAGGATGGGGGGCTCCTACGAGCAGTACTTC
TRBV7-3,TRBJ1-5,-,CASSPTGAQGQPQHF,TGTGCCAGCAGCCCGACAGGCGCCCAGGGGCAGCCCCAGCATTTT
TRBV5-6,TRBJ2-3,TRBD1,CASSRGGEYTDTQYF,TGTGCCAGCAGCCGAGGGGGCGAATACACAGATACGCAGTATTTT
TRBV9,TRBJ1-2,-,CASSVGLEGDGGYTF,TGTGCCAGCAGCGTAGGGCTCGAGGGGGATGGTGGCTACACCTTC
TRBV4-1,TRBJ2-1,TRBD2,CASSQSRAGAYNEQFF,TGCGCCAGCAGCCAGTCGCGGGCGGGAGCCTACAATGAGCAGTTCTTC